This T cell receptor beta chain was recovered during a study of blood T cell repertoires in COVID-19. Study summary: Spain, Italy and the United States supplied samples that represented acute and convalescent COVID-19. PBMCs, B-cell-depleted T cells, or T cells were the source of the cDNA or gDNA that made up the material.

In the source study's methods: Amplifying reference gene primers gave estimates of nucleated cell counts. The table came from immunoSEQ multiplex PCR; TCRdb's copy has only in-frame clones and leaves some out. V and J calls plus clone size are reproduced from that table; the DNA served to infer D and trimming. Of 55,000 to 60,000 clones in the sample, around 84% were seen once. The CDR3 is 19 amino acids. J gave up 0 bases and V 5 bases, and 18 bases lay outside the gene matches. Germline values: CDR1 GTSNPN, CDR2 SVGIG (reference sequence). V usage is TRBV30 and J usage is TRBJ2-1; 8 bases are a match to TRBD2. The clonotype comes from a man between 65 and 80 years old with active COVID-19. Specimen: peripheral blood. CDR3 DNA: TGTGCCTGGTCGCGATTAGGGGCTAGCGGGCTTAGCTCCTACAATGAGCAGTTCTTC. It specifies CAWSRLGASGLSSYNEQFF.